One sample yielded the 6 T cell receptor beta chains listed below, sequenced in a study of response to subunit inactivated influenza vaccine. TCRdb passed the RT-PCR reads through MiXCR, listing each CDR3 protein once. The sample has 600,000 to 700,000 distinct CDR3 sequences; 11% to 15% are singletons. The sequenced sample was PBMCs from blood, obtained around 14 days before vaccination. These receptors originate from a man between 45 and 60 years old who received an inactivated influenza vaccine.

This clonotype has just a few counts. The V and J genes are TRBV5-1 and TRBJ2-3, with TRBD1 as a possible D gene (5 bases). Trimming cost V 4 bases and J 6 bases, with 15 bases left between them. The CDR3 totals 14 residues. Germline CDR1 is SGHRS and CDR2 is YFSETQ. The CDR3 DNA reads TGCGCCAGCAGCGAGTTTGGGGCCCGGGATACGCAGTATTTT. It is translated as CASSEFGARDTQYF.

A few counts support this clonotype. The chain combines TRBV4-3 with TRBJ2-7; 9 nucleotides agree with TRBD2. The V and J ends lost 1 base and 2 bases, in that order; junction bases with no gene match: 6. The CDR3 sequence is 16 residues long. CDR1 and CDR2 from the germline V gene are LGHNA and YSLEER. The CDR3 sequence: CASSQGLAEATYEQYF. DNA of the CDR3: TGCGCCAGCAGCCAAGGACTAGCGGAAGCCACCTACGAGCAGTACTTC.

This CDR3 is CASSQGLAGDETQYF. DNA of the CDR3: TGTGCCAGCAGCCAAGGGTTAGCGGGAGATGAGACCCAGTACTTC. This rearrangement joins TRBV3-1 to TRBJ2-5; 9 nucleotides line up with TRBD2. The V gene's germline CDR1 is LGHDT and CDR2 YNNKEL (reference sequence). The CDR3 spans 15 residues. The trim removed 1 base at V and 5 bases at J, leaving 5 bases unmatched.

This clonotype was picked up a small number of times. The CDR3 coding sequence is TGCAGTGCTAGACAAGGGACCGCATTCAATCAGCCCCAGCATTTT. Protein sequence: CSARQGTAFNQPQHF. This sequence joins TRBV20-1 and TRBJ1-5, with a tentative D call TRBD1 (5 bases). CDR1 and CDR2 (germline): DFQATT, SNEGSKA (reference sequence). The V end was cut by 2 bases, the J end by 3 bases, with 14 bases between. The CDR3 consists of 15 residues.

This clonotype has just a few counts. CDR3 bases: TGTGCCAGCAGCCTTGGGACAGCAGACCAAGAGACCCAGTACTTC. Its translation is CASSLGTADQETQYF. The chain employs TRBV4-2 and TRBJ2-5; TRBD1 matches 7 bases. V was clipped by 4 bases and J by 0 bases; unmatched bases: 5. The CDR3 runs 15 residues. The germline CDR1 and CDR2 sequences are LGHNA and YNFKEQ.

The chain employs TRBV28 and TRBJ2-5, with 11 bases aligning to TRBD2. After removal of 6 bases from V and 4 bases from J, the junction contained 7 bases not matched to a gene. Looked up from germline, CDR1 is MDHEN and CDR2 is SYDVKM. The CDR3 totals 15 residues. CDR3 residues: CASSRTSGGGETQYF. CDR3 sequence (DNA): TGTGCCAGCAGCCGTACTAGCGGGGGAGGAGAGACCCAGTACTTC.